This T cell receptor beta chain is drawn from a study of blood T cell repertoires in COVID-19. Authors' analysis steps: Estimation of nucleated cell counts was performed using reference gene primer amplification. Repertoires were generated with immunoSEQ multiplex PCR, while TCRdb's copy carries only in-frame clones and drops some. D and trimming come from the DNA, and the V and J calls and clone size come from that table. The sample records some 290,000 clones, 70% to 90% being singletons. CDR1 is LNHDA, CDR2 SQIVND, per germline (reference sequence). V dropped 4 bases and J dropped 9; count of bases not matched to a gene: 2. The CDR3 has 13 amino acids.

This sequence was found in a woman aged 25-40 years with COVID-19, enrolled during active disease. The chain links TRBV19 to TRBJ2-1, with TRBD1 matching over 11 bases. Sequenced: peripheral blood. The CDR3 loop reads CASSTGQGGEQFF. CDR3 coding DNA: TGTGCCAGTAGTACGGGACAGGGGGGTGAGCAGTTCTTC.